The following is a TCR beta chain sequence with its context. This record comes from a study of sequential checkpoint blockade in melanoma. This table comes from immunoSEQ multiplex PCR, and its TCRdb copy is limited to in-frame clones, with some not included. The table has more than 4,500 clones, approximately 19% seen once. The germline gives CDR1 LNHDA, CDR2 SQIVND (reference sequence). The CDR3 has 19 residues. With V trimmed by 3 bases and J by 0 bases, 8 bases remained unmatched. Noted treatment: randomized to nivolumab then ipilimumab (arm A) or the reverse (arm B). The sequencing used tumor tissue (inferred from file names), collected from a patient given nivolumab and ipilimumab in sequence. The TCR was taken from a human donor with melanoma. This chain connects TRBV19 to TRBJ2-1; the match to TRBD2 covers 13 bases. The CDR3 reads CASSISLAGGVSSYNEQFF. The CDR3 nucleotides read TGTGCCAGTAGTATTTCACTAGCGGGGGGGGTTAGCTCCTACAATGAGCAGTTCTTC.